The subject of this entry is one T cell receptor beta chain. Germline V gene data show CDR1 as SGHNT and CDR2 as YENEEA. Trimming took 1 base from V and 5 from J; bases not matched to a gene: 4. This CDR3 has 16 amino acids. This sample was included in a study of control samples from healthy donors and cancer patients. Generated by immunoSEQ multiplex PCR, the TCRdb table keeps only in-frame clones and is missing some. The top ten clones hold less than 3% of a sample with about 55,000 clones, roughly 96% of them seen once. This sequence was found in a man under 40 in good health. Sequenced input: blood. This sequence joins TRBV11-3 and TRBJ2-1, with TRBD2 matching over 11 bases. The CDR3 DNA follows: TGTGCCAGCAGCTTAGGACTAGCGGGATCCCACAATGAGCAGTTCTTC. It is translated as CASSLGLAGSHNEQFF. Filled out from reference TRBV11-3 and TRBJ2-1, the complete variable domain reads EAGVVQSPRYKIIEKKQPVAFWCNPISGHNTLYWYLQNLGQGPELLIRYENEEAVDDSQLPKDRFSAERLKGVDSTLKIQPAELGDSAVYLCASSLGLAGSHNEQFFGPGTRLTVL.